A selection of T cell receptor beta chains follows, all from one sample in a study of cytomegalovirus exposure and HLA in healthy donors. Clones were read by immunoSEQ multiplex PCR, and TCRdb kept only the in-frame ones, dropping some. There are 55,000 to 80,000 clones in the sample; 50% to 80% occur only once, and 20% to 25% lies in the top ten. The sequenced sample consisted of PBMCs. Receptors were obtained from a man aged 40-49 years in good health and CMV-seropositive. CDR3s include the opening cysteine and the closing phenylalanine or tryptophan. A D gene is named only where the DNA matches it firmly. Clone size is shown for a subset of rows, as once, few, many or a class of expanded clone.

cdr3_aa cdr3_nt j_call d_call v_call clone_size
CASSPGVNSPLHF TGTGCCAGCAGTCCAGGGGTAAATTCACCCCTCCACTTT TRBJ1-6 NA TRBV27 NA
CASSIRQLNYGYTF TGTGCCAGCAGTATCAGACAGTTGAACTATGGCTACACCTTC TRBJ1-2 NA TRBV28 NA
CASRGTSGGAPGELFF TGTGCCAGCAGGGGCACTAGCGGGGGGGCCCCCGGGGAGCTGTTTTTT TRBJ2-2 TRBD2 TRBV2 NA
CASSLAIAGGPVETQYF TGTGCCAGCAGCTTGGCCATAGCGGGGGGGCCGGTGGAGACCCAGTACTTC TRBJ2-5 TRBD2 TRBV5-8 NA
CSVEGGQVDYGYTF TGCAGCGTTGAAGGTGGGCAGGTGGACTATGGCTACACCTTC TRBJ1-2 NA TRBV29-1 few
CASSSTAAGGYTF TGTGCCAGCAGCTCCACCGCGGCGGGTGGCTACACCTTC TRBJ1-2 NA TRBV7-3 NA
CASSLTGGINIQYF TGTGCCAGCAGCTTAACGGGGGGGATAAACATTCAGTACTTC TRBJ2-4 TRBD2 TRBV7-9 NA
CASGLLQGYTQYF TGTGCTAGTGGTCTTCTTCAGGGATATACGCAGTATTTT TRBJ2-3 NA TRBV12-5 NA
CASSYSRGWNSPLHF TGTGCCAGCAGTTACTCCAGGGGCTGGAATTCACCCCTCCACTTT TRBJ1-6 NA TRBV6-5 NA
CASSEGAGVRGYTF TGTGCCAGCAGTGAAGGGGCAGGGGTGAGAGGCTACACCTTC TRBJ1-2 NA TRBV6-1 NA
CASSSGTGDYEQYF TGTGCCAGCAGCTCGGGGACAGGTGACTACGAGCAGTACTTC TRBJ2-7 TRBD1 TRBV9 NA
CASSGLTEAFF TGTGCCAGTAGTGGGCTCACTGAAGCTTTCTTT TRBJ1-1 NA TRBV19 NA
CAIRPGQGGQYF TGTGCCATCAGGCCGGGACAGGGAGGGCAGTACTTC TRBJ2-7 TRBD1 TRBV10-3 few
CAISENPRVGELFF TGTGCCATCAGTGAGAACCCGCGAGTCGGGGAGCTGTTTTTT TRBJ2-2 NA TRBV10-3 NA
CAWSGHRGVGVDEQYF TGTGCCTGGAGTGGACACAGGGGGGTTGGCGTCGACGAGCAGTACTTC TRBJ2-7 TRBD1 TRBV30 NA
CASSQARGTEAFF TGTGCCAGCAGCCAAGCTAGGGGGACTGAAGCTTTCTTT TRBJ1-1 NA TRBV7-8 NA
CASSPSRYEQYF TGTGCCAGCAGCCCTTCTAGGTACGAGCAGTACTTC TRBJ2-7 NA TRBV28 NA
CASIEGYLTEAFF TGTGCCAGCATCGAGGGTTATCTCACTGAAGCTTTCTTT TRBJ1-1 NA TRBV2 NA
CASRTGTETGELFF TGTGCCAGCAGGACCGGGACAGAGACCGGGGAGCTGTTTTTT TRBJ2-2 TRBD1 TRBV28 NA
CASSLVESRQGTQYF TGTGCCAGCAGCTTAGTTGAATCTAGGCAGGGGACCCAGTACTTC TRBJ2-5 NA TRBV7-9 NA
CASSLGAANTEAFF TGCGCCAGCAGCTTGGGAGCGGCGAACACTGAAGCTTTCTTT TRBJ1-1 NA TRBV5-1 NA
CASSESSGSKETQYF TGTGCCAGCAGTGAATCTAGCGGGTCGAAAGAGACCCAGTACTTC TRBJ2-5 TRBD2 TRBV6-4 NA
CASSPGQGAGEAFF TGTGCCAGCAGTCCGGGACAGGGGGCAGGTGAAGCTTTCTTT TRBJ1-1 TRBD1 TRBV28 NA
CAISDGDRAYEQYF TGTGCCATCAGCGACGGGGACAGGGCCTACGAGCAGTACTTC TRBJ2-7 TRBD1 TRBV10-3 NA
CASSQGGSDEQFF TGCGCCAGCAGCCAAGGGGGCAGCGATGAGCAGTTCTTC TRBJ2-1 TRBD1 TRBV5-1 NA
CAWERDRAHEQYF TGTGCCTGGGAGCGGGACAGGGCCCACGAGCAGTACTTC TRBJ2-7 TRBD1 TRBV30 NA
CASSYGARGSGYTF TGTGCCAGCAGTTACGGGGCTAGAGGCTCTGGCTACACCTTC TRBJ1-2 NA TRBV6-6 NA
CASRMAGAQETQYF TGCGCCAGCAGGATGGCAGGGGCTCAGGAGACCCAGTACTTC TRBJ2-5 NA TRBV5-1 NA
CASSLRSPRAQETQYF TGTGCCAGCAGCTTAAGGTCCCCCAGGGCCCAAGAGACCCAGTACTTC TRBJ2-5 NA TRBV7-9 NA
CASRGKSQSNQPQHF TGCGCCAGCCGGGGGAAGTCCCAGAGCAATCAGCCCCAGCATTTT TRBJ1-5 NA TRBV5-1 once
CAIGQQETQYF TGCGCAATAGGACAGCAAGAGACCCAGTACTTC TRBJ2-5 NA TRBV6-1 NA
CASSWTVTGELFF TGTGCCAGCAGTTGGACAGTCACCGGGGAGCTGTTTTTT TRBJ2-2 NA TRBV6-5 NA
CASSRDSSYEQYF TGTGCCAGCAGCAGGGACAGCTCCTACGAGCAGTACTTC TRBJ2-7 TRBD1 TRBV7-8 few
CASSSRDYTDTQYF TGTGCCAGCAGCTCCCGGGACTACACAGATACGCAGTATTTT TRBJ2-3 TRBD2 TRBV7-3 once
CASSPDRGVTEAFF TGCGCCAGCAGCCCCGACAGGGGGGTCACTGAAGCTTTCTTT TRBJ1-1 TRBD1 TRBV4-1 few
CASSQEDQWGTGELFF TGCGCCAGCAGCCAGGAGGACCAATGGGGCACCGGGGAGCTGTTTTTT TRBJ2-2 NA TRBV4-1 NA
CASSPVDAATEAFF TGTGCCAGCTCACCGGTAGATGCGGCCACTGAAGCTTTCTTT TRBJ1-1 NA TRBV18 NA
CASGTSGGAPPHNEQFF TGTGCCAGCGGGACTAGCGGGGGGGCCCCCCCCCACAATGAGCAGTTCTTC TRBJ2-1 TRBD2 TRBV28 once
CASSPSGNSPGTDTQYF TGTGCCAGCTCACCATCGGGAAACTCCCCGGGCACAGATACGCAGTATTTT TRBJ2-3 NA TRBV18 NA
CASSLGTGSYTF TGTGCCAGCAGTTTGGGGACAGGCAGCTACACCTTC TRBJ1-2 TRBD1 TRBV6-5 NA
CASRRTGDQPQHF TGTGCCAGCAGACGGACAGGGGATCAGCCCCAGCATTTT TRBJ1-5 TRBD1 TRBV6-1 NA